Below, one T cell receptor (beta chain) is given with its context. Its antigen is as yet unknown. This specimen belongs to a study of blood T cells in healthy people across ages. Whole-study results and caveats: Without sorted subsets, naive and antigen-experienced compartments could not be conclusively compared.

For the second PCR, which ran for about 6 to 11 cycles, a sample-barcoded 5' primer and a J-beta primer mix were used. The template-switch adaptor, which had 12 random nucleotides, put a tag on each cDNA molecule. From the 5' RACE reads, TCRdb called clonotypes with MiXCR, one entry per CDR3 protein. Found here are about 1.5 million distinct CDR3 sequences, 40% to 45% of them singletons; the top ten hold about 3.8%. The germline gives CDR1 ENHRY, CDR2 SYGVKD. This CDR3 contains 17 residues. Trimming removed 0 bases from V and 0 bases from J; junction bases left unmatched: 7. Peripheral blood samples of roughly 9.9 milliliters were drawn from each donor. A minimum of 6 million PBMCs was isolated per sample.

This receptor was obtained from a young woman in good health. The chain links TRBV10-3 to TRBJ2-5; the match to TRBD2 covers 7 bases. Input material: blood. CDR3 residues: CAISESASGAYQETQYF. CDR3 nucleotides: TGTGCCATCAGTGAGTCGGCTAGCGGAGCGTACCAAGAGACCCAGTACTTC.